The rows below give T cell receptor beta chains drawn from one sample of a study of spatial heterogeneity in lung cancer. TCRdb reanalysed the 5' RACE reads using MiXCR and keeps one entry per CDR3 protein. The sample has roughly 80,000 distinct CDR3 sequences; approximately 8.1% are singletons. The source material was PBMCs, sampled at surgery. These receptors were collected from a male donor with early-stage non-small cell lung cancer. CDR3s include the opening cysteine and the closing phenylalanine or tryptophan. Each record gives: CDR3 length, clone size, V gene, D gene, J gene, CDR3 protein, CDR3 DNA. A D gene is named only where the DNA matches it firmly. The listing skips clone size in some rows; elsewhere it reads once, few, many or a size class.

>17|many|TRBV19|.|TRBJ2-3
CASSLSEGGVGGDTQYF
TGTGCCAGTAGTCTCTCGGAGGGCGGGGTTGGGGGAGATACGCAGTATTTT
>16|.|TRBV3-1|.|TRBJ2-7
CASSQERGARSGEQYF
TGTGCCAGCAGCCAAGAAAGAGGGGCCCGGAGTGGCGAGCAGTACTTC
>16|few|TRBV7-2|TRBD1|TRBJ2-7
CASSLGGQTTLYEQYF
TGTGCCAGCAGCTTAGGGGGACAGACAACACTCTACGAGCAGTACTTC
>17|many|TRBV6-5|TRBD2|TRBJ2-2
CASSLGLAGVKAGELFF
TGTGCCAGCAGCCTTGGACTAGCGGGAGTCAAGGCCGGGGAGCTGTTTTTT
>15|many|TRBV5-1|TRBD2|TRBJ2-3
CASSLVGTTTDTQYF
TGCGCCAGCAGCTTGGTGGGGACTACCACAGATACGCAGTATTTT
>12|many|TRBV12-3/TRBV12-4|.|TRBJ2-7
CASSFTVYEQYF
TGTGCCAGCAGTTTTACGGTCTACGAGCAGTACTTC
>15|few|TRBV27|.|TRBJ1-4
CASSFSGRANEKLFF
TGTGCCAGCAGTTTCTCCGGACGGGCTAATGAAAAACTGTTTTTT
>11|many|TRBV12-3/TRBV12-4|.|TRBJ2-7
CASRGSYEQYF
TGTGCCAGCAGGGGGTCCTACGAGCAGTACTTC
>12|many|TRBV20-1|.|TRBJ2-7
CSASRATYEQYF
TGCAGTGCTAGTCGGGCAACCTACGAGCAGTACTTC
>11|.|TRBV20-1|.|TRBJ2-5
CSVERGETQYF
TGCAGTGTTGAGAGGGGCGAGACCCAGTACTTC
>16|.|TRBV14|TRBD1|TRBJ2-1
CASSPINRGQNNEQFF
TGTGCCAGCAGCCCTATCAACAGGGGGCAGAACAATGAGCAGTTCTTC
>14|many|TRBV20-1|TRBD2|TRBJ2-5
CSALLAGALETQYF
TGCAGTGCTCTCCTAGCGGGAGCCTTGGAGACCCAGTACTTC
>15|few|TRBV6-1|TRBD1|TRBJ2-7
CASTGGRGKAYEQYF
TGTGCCAGCACGGGCGGCAGGGGGAAGGCATACGAGCAGTACTTC
>13|many|TRBV14|.|TRBJ2-2
CASSLGGLLELFF
TGTGCCAGCAGCTTGGGCGGACTTTTGGAGCTGTTTTTT
>15|.|TRBV6-1|.|TRBJ2-4
CASTPGGLAKNIQYF
TGTGCCAGCACCCCAGGGGGACTAGCCAAAAACATTCAGTACTTC
>11|many|TRBV10-3|.|TRBJ2-3
CAISSTDTQYF
TGTGCCATCAGTAGCACAGATACGCAGTATTTT
>13|.|TRBV2|.|TRBJ2-1
CASSEYRSGEQFF
TGTGCCAGCAGTGAATACAGGTCAGGTGAGCAGTTCTTC
>14|.|TRBV6-2/TRBV6-3|TRBD1|TRBJ1-5
CASADRGQRQPQHF
TGTGCCAGCGCGGACAGGGGGCAACGACAGCCCCAGCATTTT
>14|few|TRBV5-6|.|TRBJ1-2
CASAPVAANYGYTF
TGTGCCAGCGCCCCCGTGGCAGCTAACTATGGCTACACCTTC
>16|few|TRBV12-3/TRBV12-4|.|TRBJ1-5
CASSKPAGLSNQPQHF
TGTGCCAGCAGTAAACCGGCAGGTCTTAGCAATCAGCCCCAGCATTTT
>13|many|TRBV20-1|.|TRBJ2-7
CSARPGVGYEQYF
TGCAGTGCTAGACCCGGGGTCGGCTACGAGCAGTACTTC
>16|.|TRBV5-1|.|TRBJ1-1
CASGPTTLNRNTEAFF
TGCGCCAGCGGACCAACGACTCTAAACAGGAACACTGAAGCTTTCTTT